The source of this TCR beta chain is a study of blood T cell repertoires in COVID-19. Study at large: T cells, B-cell-depleted T cells, or PBMCs supplied cDNA or gDNA.

This CDR3 contains 16 residues. Source study methods: Reference gene primers were amplified, and this amplification served to estimate nucleated cell counts. Sequencing was performed with immunoSEQ multiplex PCR; in TCRdb, only in-frame clones are kept and a portion is missing. That table furnishes V, J and clone size, whereas the DNA furnished D and trimming. The sample has about 21,000 clones; around 89% are singletons. The sequenced sample consisted of peripheral blood. The V and J genes are TRBV12-1 and TRBJ1-4; no check of the table's D call, TRBD1, against the DNA was made. TRBV12-1 is annotated as a pseudogene. The sequence derives from a man between 70 and 80 years old with active COVID-19. The CDR3 region has the DNA TGTGCCAGCAGCTTGAACAGGGTAACAACTAATGAAAAACTGTTTTTT. Protein product: CASSLNRVTTNEKLFF.